A single sample gave rise to the 30 T cell receptor beta chains below, sequenced in a study of cytomegalovirus exposure and HLA in healthy donors. It was with 60 Vbeta and 13 Jbeta primers that the PCR ran. Generated by immunoSEQ multiplex PCR, the TCRdb table keeps only in-frame clones and is missing some. This listing includes more than 95,000 clones. The sequencing sample was made of PBMCs. The receptor source for this set is a man in his forties or fifties in good health and CMV-seronegative.

The chain links TRBV19 to TRBJ2-5; TRBD1 matches at 8 bases. Trimming removed 4 bases from V and 2 bases from J; junction bases left unmatched: 6. The length of the CDR3 is 15 residues. Germline lookup yields CDR1 LNHDA and CDR2 SQIVND (reference sequence). The CDR3 reads CASSTGTGRQETQYF. The CDR3 DNA is TGTGCCAGTAGTACAGGGACAGGCCGACAAGAGACCCAGTACTTC.

The J gene is TRBJ2-3, the V gene TRBV4-1; 10 bases match TRBD2. Germline values: CDR1 MGHRA, CDR2 YSYEKL. Trimming at V came to 1 base and at J to 3 bases, leaving 10 bases not matched to a gene. CDR3 size: 18 residues. The CDR3 DNA reads as TGCGCCAGCAGCCAAGTGGCCGCTAGCGGGAGCAGTACAGATACGCAGTATTTT. This sequence encodes CASSQVAASGSSTDTQYF.

The V and J genes are TRBV9 and TRBJ1-1; D might be TRBD1 (5 bases). CDR3 length equals 15 residues. Deletions cut 1 base from V and 3 bases from J, with 13 bases between. Germline assignment: CDR1 SGDLS and CDR2 YYNGEE. The CDR3 nucleotides are TGTGCCAGCAGCGTAAACCCACAGGTTGACACTGAAGCTTTCTTT. This translates into CASSVNPQVDTEAFF.

This chain connects TRBV29-1 to TRBJ1-3; TRBD1 aligns across 8 bases. This CDR3 region has 14 residues. V was clipped by 7 bases and J by 1 base; unmatched bases: 6. Germline CDR1 and CDR2: SQVTM and ANQGSEA. The CDR3 sequence is CSATDRESGNTIYF. In nucleotides, the CDR3 is TGCAGCGCAACGGACAGGGAGTCTGGAAACACCATATATTTT.

The chain links TRBV5-1 to TRBJ2-7, with D possibly TRBD2 on 5 matching bases. Trimming took 4 bases from V and 0 from J, leaving 8 bases between them. The germline V gene has CDR1 SGHRS and CDR2 YFSETQ. The CDR3 is made up of 13 amino acids. CDR3 in amino acids: CASSRGHSYEQYF. CDR3 nucleotide sequence: TGCGCCAGCAGCCGAGGGCACTCCTACGAGCAGTACTTC.

V gene TRBV5-1 combines with J gene TRBJ1-5; D unresolved. Trimming stripped 4 bases from V and 0 bases from J, with 11 bases between. The CDR3 covers 15 residues. CDR1 and CDR2 (germline): SGHRS, YFSETQ. The CDR3 sequence: CASSVDGVSNQPQHF. DNA for the CDR3: TGCGCCAGCAGCGTGGACGGAGTTAGCAATCAGCCCCAGCATTTT.

The rearrangement links TRBV27 to TRBJ1-1; possible D gene TRBD1, 6 bases. The germline V and J ends were trimmed by 8 bases and 4 bases, with 17 bases remaining between them. The CDR3 covers 14 residues. Germline V lookup: CDR1 MNHEY, CDR2 SMNVEV (reference sequence). CDR3 DNA: TGTGCCAGCCGACAGACACGAGGGGGCACTGAAGCTTTCTTT. Its translation is CASRQTRGGTEAFF.

This rearrangement joins TRBV7-9 to TRBJ2-7; 9 bases are shared with TRBD2. Germline trimming cut 3 bases from V and 6 bases from J; bases unmatched to any gene: 12. CDR1 is SEHNR and CDR2 is FQNEAQ in the germline V gene (reference sequence). The CDR3 runs to 16 residues. CDR3 DNA sequence: TGTGCCAGCAGCTTTGGACTAGCGCCACAAAAGACCGAGCAGTACTTC. Its protein product is CASSFGLAPQKTEQYF.

The gene calls are TRBV18 and TRBJ1-2, with TRBD1 matching 7 bases. The ends lost 4 bases at V and 4 bases at J; junction bases unmatched: 3. Germline V gives CDR1 KGHSH, CDR2 LQKENI. There are 13 residues in the CDR3. The DNA for the CDR3 is TGTGCCAGCTCACATGACAGGGCCTATGGCTACACCTTC. Translated, it gives CASSHDRAYGYTF.

The genes are TRBV5-4 and TRBJ2-3; a possible D gene is TRBD1 (5 bases). Looked up from germline, CDR1 is SGHNT and CDR2 is YYREEE (reference sequence). The CDR3 is 14 residues long. Trimming shortened V by 2 bases and J by 1 base, and 8 bases separated the two germline ends. The CDR3 loop reads CASSFRDGTDTQYF. In DNA, the CDR3 is TGTGCCAGCAGCTTCAGGGATGGCACAGATACGCAGTATTTT.

The rearrangement joins TRBV5-8 to TRBJ1-5, with D possibly matching TRBD1 (6 bases). V lost 2 bases to trimming and J lost 0 bases, with 9 bases between them. Germline V gene data show CDR1 as SGHTS and CDR2 as YDEGEE. CDR3 length: 15 residues. CDR3 residues: CASSFRTVSNQPQHF. CDR3 in DNA: TGTGCCAGCAGCTTTAGGACAGTTAGCAATCAGCCCCAGCATTTT. The full variable domain, with the rest looked up from reference TRBV5-8 and TRBJ1-5, is EAGVTQSPTHLIKTRGQQATLRCSPISGHTSVYWYQQALGLGLQFLLWYDEGEERNRGNFPPRFSGRQFPNYSSELNVNALELEDSALYLCASSFRTVSNQPQHFGDGTRLSIL.

This sequence joins TRBV6-5 and TRBJ2-5; TRBD1 matches at 8 bases. V trimming: 7 bases; J trimming: 7 bases; junction bases outside the gene matches: 8. The CDR3 has 13 amino acids. Germline loops: CDR1 MNHEY, CDR2 SVGAGI. The CDR3 is CASTAGGLGTQYF. In nucleotides, the CDR3 is TGTGCCAGCACCGCAGGGGGCCTAGGGACCCAGTACTTC.

CDR3: CAISDLGQMGWDYGYTF. CDR3 DNA: TGTGCCATCAGTGATTTGGGACAGATGGGGTGGGACTATGGCTACACCTTC. The gene calls are TRBV10-3 and TRBJ1-2; 7 nucleotides agree with TRBD1. There are 17 residues in the CDR3. Germline CDR1 is ENHRY and CDR2 is SYGVKD. V lost 3 bases, J lost 3 bases, and 13 bases stayed unmatched.

The chain recombines TRBV4-2 with TRBJ1-1; TRBD1 might be the D (6 bases). The CDR3 is made up of 13 amino acids. The germline V gene has CDR1 LGHNA and CDR2 YNFKEQ. Trimming cost V 0 bases and J 8 bases, with 10 bases left between them. The DNA for the CDR3 is TGTGCCAGCAGCCAAGATGTGGGGACAGAAGCTTTCTTT. Translating it yields CASSQDVGTEAFF.

The chain carries TRBV28 and TRBJ2-2; perhaps TRBD2 as D (6 bases). Trimming pared 8 bases from V and 4 bases from J, leaving 17 bases between. Germline V lookup: CDR1 MDHEN, CDR2 SYDVKM. The CDR3 is 15 amino acids. CDR3 coding DNA: TGTGCCAGCGGGCTGGAGGGCCCTATCACCGGGGAGCTGTTTTTT. Amino acid sequence: CASGLEGPITGELFF.

The V gene is TRBV19, the J gene TRBJ1-3; D is uncertain. Trimming removed 10 bases at V and 0 bases at J, with 19 bases between. Germline V CDR1 and CDR2: LNHDA, SQIVND (reference sequence). The length of the CDR3 is 16 residues. CDR3 residues: CATRSEDLSSGNTIYF. The CDR3 DNA is TGTGCCACCCGGTCCGAAGATTTGAGCTCTGGAAACACCATATATTTT.

The gene calls are TRBV25-1 and TRBJ2-3; 9 bases match TRBD1. CDR3 length: 15 residues. Looked up from germline, CDR1 is MGHDK and CDR2 is SYGVNS. V was clipped by 6 bases and J by 5 bases; unmatched bases: 9. This CDR3 reads CASRRHGTGQDTQYF. The CDR3 DNA reads as TGTGCCAGCAGGAGACACGGGACAGGGCAAGATACGCAGTATTTT.

V usage is TRBV27 and J usage is TRBJ2-7, with D possibly matching TRBD2 (5 bases). Germline CDR1 and CDR2: MNHEY and SMNVEV (reference sequence). This CDR3 is built from 13 residues. V was cut by 5 bases and J by 3 bases, with 11 bases left in between. The CDR3 sequence is CASSRSGIYEQYF. The DNA for the CDR3 is TGTGCCAGCAGTCGGTCCGGGATCTACGAGCAGTACTTC.

The chain combines TRBV5-4 with TRBJ2-3, with D possibly being TRBD2 (5 bases). CDR1 is SGHNT, CDR2 YYREEE, per germline (reference sequence). V gave up 7 bases and J gave up 0 bases, with 12 bases separating them. The CDR3 totals 14 residues. This CDR3 is CASAGKGSTDTQYF. CDR3 DNA: TGTGCCAGCGCGGGTAAAGGTAGCACAGATACGCAGTATTTT.

This chain connects TRBV7-8 to TRBJ2-7, with 14 nucleotides matching TRBD2. From germline, CDR1 is SGHVS and CDR2 FQNEAQ. This CDR3 comprises 16 residues. J was trimmed by 4 bases and V by 7 bases; bases with no gene match: 9. The CDR3 sequence is CASTETSGRVGYEQYF. The CDR3 nucleotides read TGTGCCAGCACCGAGACTAGCGGGAGGGTGGGGTACGAGCAGTACTTC.

The chain uses TRBV4-1 and TRBJ2-2; TRBD2 matches at 7 bases. The V gene's germline CDR1 is MGHRA and CDR2 YSYEKL. V was pared by 1 base and J by 5 bases, with 10 bases of the junction left unmatched. The length of the CDR3 is 17 residues. The CDR3 here is CASSQVSAGMRTGELFF. CDR3 DNA: TGCGCCAGCAGCCAAGTGTCAGCGGGGATGAGGACCGGGGAGCTGTTTTTT.

The chain links TRBV6-5 to TRBJ1-4; weak D call: TRBD1 (5 bases). Looked up from germline, CDR1 is MNHEY and CDR2 is SVGAGI. The ends were cut back, 3 bases at V and 5 bases at J, with 13 bases in the middle. The CDR3 extends over 15 amino acids. The CDR3, as DNA: TGTGCCAGCAGTTATAGTCTGGGGGGAAATGAAAAACTGTTTTTT. This translates into CASSYSLGGNEKLFF.

V and J are TRBV6-1 and TRBJ2-7, with D maybe TRBD1 (5 bases). Deletions cut 4 bases from V and 7 bases from J, with 11 bases between. This CDR3 has 12 residues. CDR1 is MNHNS and CDR2 is SASEGT in the germline V gene. The CDR3 coding sequence is TGTGCCAGCAGTGGGACATCGAAGGAGCAGTACTTC. It yields the protein CASSGTSKEQYF.

The V gene is TRBV11-2, the J gene TRBJ1-5; 7 bases line up with TRBD1. V lost 5 bases and J lost 6; bases outside the gene matches: 4. This CDR3 is built from 13 residues. Per germline, CDR1 SGHAT and CDR2 FQNNGV. Written as DNA, the CDR3 is TGTGCCAGCAGCGAACAGGGGAGTCAGCCCCAGCATTTT. It codes for CASSEQGSQPQHF.

This chain connects TRBV28 to TRBJ1-1, with 7 bases that match TRBD1. The CDR3 has 14 residues. The J segment lost 5 bases and the V segment lost 7 bases, leaving 10 bases of the junction unmatched. The V gene's germline CDR1 is MDHEN and CDR2 SYDVKM. CDR3 DNA: TGTGCCAGCATAACCCACAGGGGCGGAACTGAAGCTTTCTTT. It is translated as CASITHRGGTEAFF.

The chain combines TRBV11-2 with TRBJ2-2; 7 bases match TRBD2. V shed 6 bases, J shed 2 bases, and the junction held 6 bases outside the gene matches. The germline CDR1 and CDR2 sequences are SGHAT and FQNNGV. The CDR3 is made up of 15 amino acids. The CDR3 loop is CASSYGGINTGELFF. The CDR3, as DNA: TGTGCCAGCAGTTACGGGGGGATAAACACCGGGGAGCTGTTTTTT.

The chain is built from TRBV30 and TRBJ2-3; TRBD1 aligns across 7 bases. J gave up 6 bases and V 2 bases, and 5 bases lay outside the gene matches. The CDR3 is 13 amino acids. Germline loops: CDR1 GTSNPN, CDR2 SVGIG (reference sequence). Here the CDR3 reads CAWSQGEGDTQYF. As DNA, the CDR3 is TGTGCCTGGAGTCAGGGGGAAGGGGATACGCAGTATTTT.

Points on this clone: A read error may produce the germline difference seen at one junction end. The V and J genes are TRBV15 and TRBJ2-6; perhaps TRBD2 as D (6 bases). The germline CDR1 and CDR2 sequences are LNHNV and YYDKDF (reference sequence). CDR3 size: 16 residues. The CDR3 sequence is CAASRDRETGANVLTF. CDR3 nucleotides: TGTGCCGCCAGCAGAGATCGGGAGACTGGGGCCAACGTCCTGACTTTC. Full variable domain (remainder filled in from reference TRBV15 and TRBJ2-6): DAMVIQNPRYQVTQFGKPVTLSCSQTLNHNVMYWYQQKSSQAPKLLFHYYDKDFNNEADTPDNFQSRRPNTSFCFLDIRSPGLGDTAMYLCAASRDRETGANVLTFGAGSRLTVL.

V is TRBV28 and J is TRBJ1-1; D ambiguous. The CDR3 runs 13 residues. Between the trimmed V and J ends, which lost 3 bases and 0 bases, there was a span of 5 bases. Per germline, CDR1 MDHEN and CDR2 SYDVKM. The CDR3 loop is CASSLYLNTEAFF. In nucleotides, the CDR3 is TGTGCCAGCAGTTTGTATCTGAACACTGAAGCTTTCTTT.

The genes are TRBV14 and TRBJ2-7; 9 nucleotides line up with TRBD2. Trimming cost V 1 base and J 5 bases; bases outside gene matches: 9. CDR1 is SGHDN and CDR2 is FVKESK in the germline V gene. The CDR3 extends over 16 amino acids. CDR3 sequence (DNA): TGTGCCAGCAGCCAAGCCCATAGCGGGAGAACTAACGAGCAGTACTTC. This sequence encodes CASSQAHSGRTNEQYF.